This T cell receptor beta chain originates from a study of T cell responses to AZD1222 COVID-19 vaccine. Concerning this clone: The antigen remains unidentified.

The CDR3 has 15 residues. Trimming removed 4 bases at V and 2 bases at J, with 12 bases between. Germline V CDR1 and CDR2: LGHDT, YNNKEL (reference sequence). The assay was immunoSEQ multiplex PCR, and TCRdb's table has in-frame clones only and misses some. The table records 85,000 to 120,000 clones, about nine tenths of them present only once. Second doses were pooled across both intervals (about 4 or about 12 weeks). Broader study findings: Increases in Spike-specific TCR breadth and depth were seen after two AZD1222 doses. The donor group comprised mostly white British people and more females; the analysis possibly underestimated clonal diversity.

The sequences come from peripheral blood, collected 28 days after the second AZD1222 dose. The TCR originated in an adult who received the AZD1222 COVID-19 vaccine. This rearrangement joins TRBV3-1 (or the pseudogene TRBV3-2) to TRBJ1-5; D is undetermined. CDR3 nucleotides: TGTGCCAGCAGCCTCCTCGGGGAGGGCAATCAGCCCCAGCATTTT. It codes for CASSLLGEGNQPQHF.